This TCR beta chain was identified in a study of shared clonotypes between healthy human individuals. Assay used: immunoSEQ multiplex PCR; TCRdb lists only in-frame clones, some missing. This repertoire shows approximately 840,000 clones, 95% to 97% found once; its top ten account for less than 0.3%. Terminally differentiated effector memory CD45RA+ cells were excluded by CCR7 positive selection of CD45RO-negative cells. CDR3 length equals 16 residues. The germline CDR1 and CDR2 sequences are ENHRY and SYGVKD. V was pared by 0 bases and J by 2 bases, with 14 bases between. The sample was naive CD8+ T cells sorted from blood. The receptor's source is a man between 25 and 39 years old in good health. V usage is TRBV10-3 and J usage is TRBJ2-7; unclear D gene. CDR3 residues: CAISESSGLRTYEQYF. The DNA of the CDR3 is TGTGCCATCAGTGAGTCGTCGGGCCTCCGGACCTACGAGCAGTACTTC.